Following are 17 T cell receptor beta chains from one sample sequenced in a study of T-cell reconstitution after alpha-beta-depleted transplantation in children. Preparing the TCRbeta library involved the use of unique molecular identifiers. Each CDR3 protein gets one entry after TCRdb re-called the PCR reads with MiXCR. Of about 980,000 distinct CDR3 sequences listed, about 29% are singletons. The sequences come from PBMCs, mostly from graft donor cells, collected 360 days after TCRalphabeta/CD19-depleted stem cell transplant. These receptors came from a boy under two years old who had a stem cell transplant for SCID, so the T cells may come from the graft donor.

This clonotype was observed a few times. This chain links TRBV20-1 with TRBJ2-1; the D is unclear. This CDR3 comprises 14 residues. Germline V gene data show CDR1 as DFQATT and CDR2 as SNEGSKA (reference sequence). Trimming took off 4 bases at V and 2 bases at J, with 12 bases between the two ends. The CDR3 DNA sequence: TGCAGTGCTACGAAAAGGGTGGCCTACAATGAGCAGTTCTTC. It yields the protein CSATKRVAYNEQFF.

This clonotype was detected a few times. V gene TRBV20-1 combines with J gene TRBJ2-5; 8 nucleotides line up with TRBD2. Germline CDR1 is DFQATT and CDR2 is SNEGSKA (reference sequence). Trimming took 0 bases from V and 1 from J; bases not matched to a gene: 19. The CDR3 has 20 amino acids. The CDR3 region is CSARERREGSTSGFQETQYF. The CDR3 DNA reads TGCAGTGCTAGAGAGAGAAGGGAGGGGAGTACTAGCGGCTTCCAAGAGACCCAGTACTTC.

This clonotype has a count of ten or more. This chain connects TRBV27 to TRBJ2-3; D is unclear. Between the trimmed V and J ends, which lost 6 bases and 6 bases, there was a span of 7 bases. The CDR3 totals 11 residues. CDR1 and CDR2 (germline): MNHEY, SMNVEV (reference sequence). The CDR3 sequence is CASRRGDTQYF. As DNA, the CDR3 is TGTGCCAGCAGGCGAGGTGATACGCAGTATTTT.

The chain employs TRBV12-3 or TRBV12-4 and TRBJ2-1; 10 bases are shared with TRBD2. V shed 1 base and J 9 bases; nucleotides not matched to a gene: 9. CDR3 length: 16 amino acids. The CDR3 sequence is CASSLDTAGGPGEQFF. The CDR3 coding sequence is TGTGCCAGCAGTTTAGATACAGCGGGGGGGCCCGGTGAGCAGTTCTTC.

V usage is TRBV20-1 and J usage is TRBJ2-2, with 9 bases fitting TRBD1. The CDR3 loop spans 16 amino acids. Germline lookup yields CDR1 DFQATT and CDR2 SNEGSKA (reference sequence). J gave up 1 base and V 4 bases, and 7 bases lay outside the gene matches. CDR3 sequence (DNA): TGCAGTGCTACCGGGACAGGGCTACAGAACACCGGGGAGCTGTTTTTT. This codes for CSATGTGLQNTGELFF.

V gene TRBV6-1 combines with J gene TRBJ1-1; no definite D call. V gave up 6 bases and J gave up 3 bases, with 14 bases separating them. The CDR3 is 14 residues long. Germline V gene lookup returns CDR1 MNHNS and CDR2 SASEGT. The DNA of the CDR3 is TGTGCCAGCAGCCGGGTGGAAGGAGACACTGAAGCTTTCTTT. This codes for CASSRVEGDTEAFF.

In this sample, this clonotype turned up a few times. This sequence joins TRBV18 and TRBJ2-1; D unresolved. Germline V CDR1 and CDR2: KGHSH, LQKENI. The V and J ends lost 2 bases and 4 bases respectively, with 12 bases between them. The CDR3 spans 15 residues. CDR3 coding DNA: TGTGCCAGCTCACCAAGGACGGTGGAGTACAATGAGCAGTTCTTC. Amino acids: CASSPRTVEYNEQFF.

This clonotype was seen only a few times. The chain has TRBV20-1 and TRBJ2-1; D tentatively reads TRBD1 or TRBD2 (5 bases each). Deletions cut 6 bases from V and 7 bases from J, with 16 bases between. The CDR3 totals 13 residues. From germline, CDR1 is DFQATT and CDR2 SNEGSKA (reference sequence). For the CDR3, the DNA is TGCAGTGCGCGATCGGGGCCCGGGAATGAGCAGTTCTTC. This sequence encodes CSARSGPGNEQFF.

The chain combines TRBV5-1 with TRBJ2-7; TRBD1 aligns across 7 bases. The CDR3 is 13 amino acids. V lost 5 bases, J lost 5 bases, and 7 bases stayed unmatched. Germline V gene sequence: CDR1 SGHRS, CDR2 YFSETQ. The CDR3 here is CASRGDDRDEQYF. CDR3 nucleotide sequence: TGCGCCAGCAGGGGGGATGACAGGGACGAGCAGTACTTC. The complete variable domain, with remaining parts taken from reference TRBV5-1 and TRBJ2-7, reads KAGVTQTPRYLIKTRGQQVTLSCSPISGHRSVSWYQQTPGQGLQFLFEYFSETQRNKGNFPGRFSGRQFSNSRSEMNVSTLELGDSALYLCASRGDDRDEQYFGPGTRLTVT.

This clonotype was recorded only once. This chain connects TRBV4-1 to TRBJ2-2, with 7 bases lining up with TRBD1. Trimming removed 1 base from V and 1 base from J; junction bases left unmatched: 9. Per the germline V gene, CDR1 is MGHRA and CDR2 is YSYEKL. The CDR3 runs to 18 residues. CDR3 residues: CASSQVEGNRGNTGELFF. CDR3 DNA: TGCGCCAGCAGCCAAGTAGAGGGGAACAGGGGGAACACCGGGGAGCTGTTTTTT.

The chain carries TRBV2 and TRBJ2-7; maybe TRBD2 (6 bases). This CDR3 region has 14 residues. CDR1 and CDR2 (germline): SNHLY, FYNNEI. The V end was cut by 3 bases, the J end by 2 bases, with 11 bases between. The CDR3 coding sequence is TGTGCCAGCAGTGAGCGGGGTCTTACCTACGAGCAGTACTTC. Residues: CASSERGLTYEQYF.

The chain uses TRBV2 and TRBJ2-2, with TRBD1 identical over 7 bases. This CDR3 has 16 residues. With 0 bases clipped from V and 7 bases from J, the junction kept 8 bases outside the gene matches. CDR1 SNHLY and CDR2 FYNNEI come from the germline V gene. The CDR3 DNA follows: TGTGCCAGCAGTGAAGCGAGCAGGGGGAGTGGCGGGGAGCTGTTTTTT. It specifies CASSEASRGSGGELFF.

The chain links TRBV2 to TRBJ2-6; D uncertain. Trimming removed 3 bases from V and 2 bases from J, with 11 bases in between. Germline V gives CDR1 SNHLY, CDR2 FYNNEI. This CDR3 contains 16 residues. For the CDR3, the DNA is TGTGCCAGCAGTGATTTAACCTTCACTGGGGCCAACGTCCTGACTTTC. Amino acid sequence: CASSDLTFTGANVLTF.

This chain joins TRBV6-5 and TRBJ2-5; D not certain. The CDR3 runs to 16 residues. Per germline, CDR1 MNHEY and CDR2 SVGAGI. V shed 0 bases and J shed 2 bases, with 13 bases lying between them. CDR3 loop: CASSYSIGQVQETQYF. In nucleotides, the CDR3 is TGTGCCAGCAGTTACTCGATAGGTCAGGTACAAGAGACCCAGTACTTC.

This clonotype was seen repeatedly, ten times or more. V is TRBV12-3 or TRBV12-4 and J is TRBJ2-3, with 12 positions matching TRBD2. This CDR3 has 14 residues. J gave up 6 bases and V 4 bases, and 2 bases lay outside the gene matches. This CDR3 reads CASSSSGGADTQYF. CDR3 bases: TGTGCCAGCAGTTCTAGCGGGGGGGCTGATACGCAGTATTTT.

The CDR3 DNA follows: TGTGCCAGCAGCCAAAGCAAGGACGTTTCCTACGAGCAGTACTTC. Amino acids: CASSQSKDVSYEQYF. V gene TRBV3-1 combines with J gene TRBJ2-7; no firm D call. This CDR3 region has 15 residues. Trimming left V 2 bases short and J 1 base short, with 12 bases between. The germline gives CDR1 LGHDT, CDR2 YNNKEL (reference sequence).

The chain is built from TRBV2 and TRBJ2-7; 13 nucleotides match TRBD2. The CDR3 covers 15 residues. The germline V gene has CDR1 SNHLY and CDR2 FYNNEI. Unmatched junction bases numbered 6, after V lost 6 bases and J lost 4 bases. The CDR3 loop is CASSYGTSGDYEQYF. Written as DNA, the CDR3 is TGTGCCAGCAGCTATGGGACTAGCGGGGATTACGAGCAGTACTTC.